The 25 T cell receptor beta chains in this list originate from one sample, sequenced in a study of shared clonotypes between healthy human individuals. This table comes from immunoSEQ multiplex PCR, and its TCRdb copy is limited to in-frame clones, with some not included. The data show about 1 million clones, more than 60% seen once. Input material: memory CD4+ T cells sorted from blood. Noted subset: CD45RA-negative fraction. Every receptor here comes from a young man in good health.

This chain connects TRBV5-1 to TRBJ2-1, with 7 positions matching TRBD2. This CDR3 contains 15 residues. The V gene's germline CDR1 is SGHRS and CDR2 YFSETQ. V dropped 2 bases and J dropped 3; count of bases not matched to a gene: 5. The CDR3 DNA reads as TGCGCCAGCAGCTTAAGCGGGGACCTCTACAATGAGCAGTTCTTC. This encodes CASSLSGDLYNEQFF.

The CDR3 reads CASSSVGTANTGELFF. Here the CDR3 DNA reads TGTGCCAGCAGCTCCGTCGGGACAGCGAACACCGGGGAGCTGTTTTTT. The chain joins TRBV5-4 to TRBJ2-2, with TRBD1 matching 7 bases. With V trimmed by 3 bases and J by 0 bases, 5 bases remained unmatched. This CDR3 has 16 amino acids. CDR1 is SGHNT, CDR2 YYREEE, per germline (reference sequence).

The CDR3 loop is CASSRFGTDKMNTEAFF. The CDR3 nucleotides read TGTGCCAGTAGTAGGTTCGGGACAGACAAAATGAACACTGAAGCTTTCTTT. The chain recombines TRBV19 with TRBJ1-1, with 7 bases identical to TRBD1. J lost 0 bases, V lost 4 bases, and 11 bases had no gene match. The germline V gene has CDR1 LNHDA and CDR2 SQIVND (reference sequence). This CDR3 spans 17 amino acids.

The chain's CDR3 is CASSLGQSGTYEQYF. The CDR3 bases are TGTGCCAGCAGCTTGGGCCAGTCGGGGACCTACGAGCAGTACTTC. This chain joins TRBV5-8 and TRBJ2-7; a weak D match, TRBD2 (5 bases). The CDR3 contains 15 residues. Trimming stripped 0 bases from V and 2 bases from J, with 12 bases between. CDR1 is SGHTS and CDR2 is YDEGEE in the germline V gene.

The chain employs TRBV5-4 and TRBJ1-5, with unresolved D. From germline, CDR1 is SGHNT and CDR2 YYREEE (reference sequence). The CDR3 is 15 amino acids. Deletions cut 5 bases from V and 0 bases from J, with 12 bases between. The CDR3 bases are TGTGCCAGCAGTTTCTCCGTGAATAGCAATCAGCCCCAGCATTTT. As protein: CASSFSVNSNQPQHF. Combining the CDR3 with reference TRBV5-4 and TRBJ1-5 gives the whole variable domain ETGVTQSPTHLIKTRGQQVTLRCSSQSGHNTVSWYQQALGQGPQFIFQYYREEENGRGNFPPRFSGLQFPNYSSELNVNALELDDSALYLCASSFSVNSNQPQHFGDGTRLSIL.

This clone was observed a few times. This chain links TRBV7-6 with TRBJ2-2; 11 nucleotides agree with TRBD1. The J segment lost 7 bases and the V segment lost 4 bases, leaving 5 bases of the junction unmatched. CDR3 length equals 15 residues. CDR1 is SGHVS and CDR2 is FNYEAQ in the germline V gene. The CDR3 loop reads CASSSGTGGDGELFF. CDR3 bases: TGTGCCAGCAGCTCCGGGACAGGGGGGGACGGGGAGCTGTTTTTT.

As for this clone: The sample carries other DNA sequences with the same CDR3. The chain recombines TRBV5-6 with TRBJ2-4; D may be TRBD1 or TRBD2 (5 bases each). V was clipped by 0 bases and J by 1 base, with 5 bases between them. Germline V CDR1 and CDR2: SGHDT, YYEEEE. This CDR3 is built from 14 residues. CDR3 sequence reads: CASSLGGAKNIQYF. CDR3 nucleotides: TGTGCCAGCAGCTTGGGGGGGGCCAAAAACATTCAGTACTTC.

The V call is TRBV18, the J call TRBJ1-2, with TRBD1 matching over 7 bases. V gave up 4 bases and J gave up 7 bases; unmatched junction bases: 9. This CDR3 region has 14 residues. CDR1 KGHSH and CDR2 LQKENI come from the germline V gene. In nucleotides, the CDR3 is TGTGCCAGCTCACAAAAGGACAGGCAGGGTGGCTACACCTTC. Protein sequence: CASSQKDRQGGYTF.

For this clone: At the DNA level, this CDR3 is encoded by other sequences in the same sample as well. The chain uses TRBV11-2 and TRBJ2-2; unclear D gene. The V gene's germline CDR1 is SGHAT and CDR2 FQNNGV. The CDR3 totals 14 residues. Trimming shortened V by 0 bases and J by 2 bases, and 4 bases separated the two germline ends. CDR3 loop: CASSLDPNTGELFF. The CDR3 region has the DNA TGTGCCAGCAGCTTAGATCCCAACACCGGGGAGCTGTTTTTT.

This clone was recorded only once. This chain connects TRBV10-3 to TRBJ2-3; 7 positions agree with TRBD1. The V segment lost 3 bases and the J segment 3 bases; nucleotides outside the gene matches: 9. CDR1 and CDR2 (germline): ENHRY, SYGVKD. The CDR3 is 16 amino acids. The CDR3 nucleotides read TGTGCCATCAGTGAAACCGGGACAGTCGGGACAGATACGCAGTATTTT. It yields the protein CAISETGTVGTDTQYF.

The chain recombines TRBV11-3 with TRBJ2-7, with 8 bases matching TRBD2. This CDR3 is 13 amino acids long. Looked up from germline, CDR1 is SGHNT and CDR2 is YENEEA. J lost 1 base, V lost 9 bases, and 5 bases had no gene match. In nucleotides, the CDR3 is TGTGCCAGGGATCGGGGGGGATCCTACGAGCAGTACTTC. Translating it yields CARDRGGSYEQYF.

In this sample, this clone turned up once. The chain combines TRBV30 with TRBJ2-5, with D possibly matching TRBD2 (6 bases). The CDR3 has 13 amino acids. Germline V gene lookup returns CDR1 GTSNPN and CDR2 SVGIG (reference sequence). The germline V and J ends were trimmed by 5 bases and 7 bases, with 17 bases remaining between them. CDR3 loop: CAWFASPAGTQYF. The CDR3 bases are TGTGCCTGGTTCGCTTCCCCAGCGGGGACCCAGTACTTC.

As to this clone: Different DNA sequences within this sample yield the same CDR3. The CDR3 loop is CASSRGGMNTGELFF. CDR3 in DNA: TGCGCCAGCAGCCGCGGGGGGATGAACACCGGGGAGCTGTTTTTT. V gene TRBV5-1 combines with J gene TRBJ2-2; 8 positions match TRBD2. V dropped 4 bases and J dropped 1; count of bases not matched to a gene: 3. The CDR3 loop spans 15 amino acids. CDR1 and CDR2 from the germline V gene are SGHRS and YFSETQ.

Remarks on this clone: Other DNA variants within this sample encode the same CDR3. The genes are TRBV30 and TRBJ1-6; D is possibly TRBD1 (5 bases). The CDR3 consists of 13 residues. V was pared by 1 base and J by 7 bases, with 8 bases between. The germline CDR1 and CDR2 sequences are GTSNPN and SVGIG (reference sequence). The DNA of the CDR3 is TGTGCCTGGAGTGACGGGGGGAATTCACCCCTCCACTTT. Its translation: CAWSDGGNSPLHF.

Details on this clone: The junction shows a germline mismatch at one end, possibly a read error. V is TRBV7-7 and J is TRBJ2-2; possible D gene TRBD1, 7 bases. The length of the CDR3 is 15 residues. Germline V CDR1 and CDR2: SSHAT, FNYEAQ (reference sequence). The CDR3 spells CASSPGGGWAGELFF. The CDR3 DNA is TGTGCTAGCAGCCCTGGAGGGGGCTGGGCCGGGGAGCTGTTTTTT.

The rearrangement links TRBV6-1 to TRBJ2-7; 9 nucleotides line up with TRBD2. Germline lookup yields CDR1 MNHNS and CDR2 SASEGT. The V gene end was trimmed by 8 bases and the J gene end by 0 bases; junction bases not matched to a gene: 8. The CDR3 totals 15 residues. The CDR3 DNA is TGTGCCAGCCGACCACCTAGCGGGAACTCCTACGAGCAGTACTTC. It yields the protein CASRPPSGNSYEQYF.

This clone showed up just once. This rearrangement joins TRBV5-1 to TRBJ1-1, with D perhaps matching TRBD1 (5 bases). The ends were cut back, 4 bases at V and 0 bases at J, with 10 bases in the middle. Per germline, CDR1 SGHRS and CDR2 YFSETQ. The CDR3 extends over 14 amino acids. The CDR3 sequence: CASSKDTLNTEAFF. The CDR3 bases are TGCGCCAGCAGCAAGGACACATTGAACACTGAAGCTTTCTTT.

The chain uses TRBV10-2 and TRBJ2-1; tentative D call: TRBD1 (6 bases). V lost 6 bases to trimming and J lost 3 bases, with 15 bases between them. The CDR3 loop spans 15 amino acids. Germline V gives CDR1 WSHSY, CDR2 SAAADI. Here the CDR3 reads CASRVNRVSYNEQFF. The CDR3 DNA reads as TGCGCCAGCAGAGTAAACAGGGTTAGCTACAATGAGCAGTTCTTC.

A few counts support this clone. Different DNA sequences within this sample yield the same CDR3. The rearrangement links TRBV29-1 to TRBJ1-1; D is undetermined. Trimming took off 1 base at V and 1 base at J, with 7 bases between the two ends. CDR3 length: 13 amino acids. Germline loops: CDR1 SQVTM, CDR2 ANQGSEA. In DNA form, the CDR3 reads TGCAGCGTTGAAGGTCAGAGGAACACTGAAGCTTTCTTT. Translating gives CSVEGQRNTEAFF. The full variable domain, rest sourced from reference TRBV29-1 and TRBJ1-1, is SAVISQKPSRDICQRGTSLTIQCQVDSQVTMMFWYRQQPGQSLTLIATANQGSEATYESGFVIDKFPISRPNLTFSTLTVSNMSPEDSSIYLCSVEGQRNTEAFFGQGTRLTVV.

This clone was detected a few times. The rearrangement uses TRBV30 and TRBJ1-2; D is unresolved. Germline assignment: CDR1 GTSNPN and CDR2 SVGIG (reference sequence). The V gene lost 3 bases and the J gene lost 10 bases, with 18 bases spanning the gap. This CDR3 spans 13 amino acids. The CDR3 DNA reads as TGTGCCTGGAGCCGAATGTCCCGAGCCGACTACACCTTC. It yields the protein CAWSRMSRADYTF. The whole variable domain, remainder taken from reference TRBV30 and TRBJ1-2, is SQTIHQWPATLVQPVGSPLSLECTVEGTSNPNLYWYRQAAGRGLQLLFYSVGIGQISSEVPQNLSASRPQDRQFILSSKKLLLSDSGFYLCAWSRMSRADYTFGSGTRLTVV.

The CDR3 is CASSLGLGYGYTF. As DNA, the CDR3 is TGTGCCAGCAGCTTAGGACTAGGCTATGGCTACACCTTC. The genes are TRBV11-1 and TRBJ1-2; no clear D. The germline V gene has CDR1 SGHAT and CDR2 FQDESV (reference sequence). V was shortened by 1 base and J by 4 bases, with 7 bases between the two germline ends. The CDR3 consists of 13 residues.

Notes on this clone: This same CDR3 is encoded by further DNA sequences in the sample. The rearrangement uses TRBV7-2 and TRBJ1-1; maybe TRBD1 (6 bases). The CDR3 has 14 residues. V shed 3 bases and J shed 2 bases, with 10 bases lying between them. Germline CDR1 and CDR2: SGHTA and FQGNSA. CDR3 sequence (DNA): TGTGCCAGCAGCTTCGGGGGGCGAAACACTGAAGCTTTCTTT. The encoded protein is CASSFGGRNTEAFF. Full variable domain (missing parts from reference TRBV7-2 and TRBJ1-1): GAGVSQSPSNKVTEKGKDVELRCDPISGHTALYWYRQSLGQGLEFLIYFQGNSAPDKSGLPSDRFSAERTGGSVSTLTIQRTQQEDSAVYLCASSFGGRNTEAFFGQGTRLTVV.

The chain joins TRBV10-3 to TRBJ2-3; D might be TRBD2 (6 bases). Germline CDR1 reads ENHRY; CDR2 reads SYGVKD. This CDR3 comprises 16 residues. Trimming pared 2 bases from V and 3 bases from J, leaving 15 bases between. The CDR3 loop is CAISEPGVGVTDTQYF. CDR3 DNA: TGTGCCATCAGTGAGCCGGGGGTCGGGGTAACAGATACGCAGTATTTT.

This clone has a handful of counts. The rearrangement uses TRBV11-2 and TRBJ2-7; possibly TRBD2 for D (5 bases). In germline, CDR1 is SGHAT, CDR2 FQNNGV. Trimming left V 7 bases short and J 5 bases short, with 18 bases between. CDR3 length equals 14 residues. In nucleotides, the CDR3 is TGTGCCAGCACCGTCAGCCTCGGGAACGACGAGCAGTACTTC. The encoded protein is CASTVSLGNDEQYF.

J is TRBJ1-5 and V is TRBV5-1; D unclear. Trimming took 1 base from V and 3 from J, leaving 8 bases between them. CDR1 SGHRS and CDR2 YFSETQ come from the germline V gene. The CDR3 runs 14 residues. CDR3 in amino acids: CASSLSGNNQPQHF. The CDR3 nucleotides read TGCGCCAGCAGCTTGAGCGGAAACAATCAGCCCCAGCATTTT.